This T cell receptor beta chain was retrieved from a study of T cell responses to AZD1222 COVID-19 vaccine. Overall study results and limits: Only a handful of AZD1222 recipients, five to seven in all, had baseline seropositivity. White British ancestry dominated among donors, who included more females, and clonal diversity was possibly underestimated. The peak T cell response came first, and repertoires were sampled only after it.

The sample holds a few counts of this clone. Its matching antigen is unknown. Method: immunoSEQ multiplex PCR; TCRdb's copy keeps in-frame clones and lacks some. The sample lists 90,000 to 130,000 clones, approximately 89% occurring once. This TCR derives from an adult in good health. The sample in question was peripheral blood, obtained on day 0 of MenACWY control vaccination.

CDR3 region: CASSLGNTGEETQYF. CDR3 sequence (DNA): TGCGCCAGCAGCTTGGGAAATACAGGGGAAGAGACCCAGTACTTC. V gene TRBV5-1 combines with J gene TRBJ2-5; 7 positions agree with TRBD1. The CDR3 is 15 residues long. The junction had 5 bases not matched to a gene; V was cut back by 0 bases and J by 3 bases. In germline, CDR1 is SGHRS, CDR2 YFSETQ.